The 9 T cell receptor beta chains reported below all come from one sample, sequenced in a study of PD-1 blockade in classical Hodgkin lymphoma. Data came from immunoSEQ multiplex PCR; TCRdb stores just in-frame clones and leaves some out. Found here are 120,000 to 150,000 clones, around 84% of them singletons; the top ten hold roughly 10%. All the patients suffered relapse after autologous stem cell transplantation, and brentuximab vedotin exposure differed. The sequences come from peripheral blood mononuclear cells (PBMCs), collected before the second cycle of nivolumab. The receptors were gathered from a human donor with classical Hodgkin lymphoma.

This chain joins TRBV5-1 and TRBJ1-3, with TRBD1 as a possible D gene (6 bases). V was clipped by 2 bases and J by 7 bases, with 10 bases between them. The germline V gene has CDR1 SGHRS and CDR2 YFSETQ. The CDR3 covers 13 residues. CDR3 bases: TGCGCCAGCAGCTTCAGCGGGGGCAACACCATATATTTT. Protein product: CASSFSGGNTIYF.

CDR3: CASSRPWDRDSGANVLTF. CDR3 bases: TGTGCCAGCAGCCGTCCTTGGGACAGGGACTCTGGGGCCAACGTCCTGACTTTC. The chain links TRBV4-2 to TRBJ2-6; the match to TRBD1 covers 9 bases. Per germline, CDR1 LGHNA and CDR2 YNFKEQ. The CDR3 is 18 residues long. The J segment lost 0 bases and the V segment lost 4 bases, leaving 7 bases of the junction unmatched.

This rearrangement joins TRBV10-3 to TRBJ1-2; no clear D gene. There are 15 residues in the CDR3. V shed 0 bases and J shed 4 bases, with 12 bases lying between them. Germline-derived CDR1 and CDR2 are ENHRY and SYGVKD. The CDR3 DNA is TGTGCCATCAGTGAGTCGTGGGAGGGTTTCTATGGCTACACCTTC. Translated, it gives CAISESWEGFYGYTF.

DNA of the CDR3: TGTGCCTCTCGACTAGCGGGGGGCCGTTCTGGGGCCAACGTCCTGACTTTC. This translates into CASRLAGGRSGANVLTF. The chain links TRBV10-3 to TRBJ2-6, with 13 bases fitting TRBD2. The CDR3 length is 17 residues. Germline V gene sequence: CDR1 ENHRY, CDR2 SYGVKD. J lost 1 base, V lost 11 bases, and 8 bases had no gene match.

This chain links TRBV4-2 with TRBJ2-5; TRBD2 aligns across 12 bases. This CDR3 has 18 amino acids. Germline CDR1 is LGHNA and CDR2 is YNFKEQ. Trimming removed 1 base from V and 5 bases from J; junction bases left unmatched: 11. The CDR3 sequence is CASSQAPSLAGGGETQYF. In nucleotides, the CDR3 is TGTGCCAGCAGCCAAGCCCCTTCTCTAGCGGGAGGGGGGGAGACCCAGTACTTC.

This chain links TRBV2 with TRBJ1-5, with D maybe TRBD1 (5 bases). Germline CDR1 and CDR2: SNHLY and FYNNEI. The CDR3 covers 14 residues. V lost 6 bases to trimming and J lost 4 bases, with 13 bases between them. CDR3 sequence (DNA): TGTGCCAGCAGCCCAGGGTTTCGGAATCAGCCCCAGCATTTT. Translated: CASSPGFRNQPQHF.

CDR3 in amino acids: CASSLYSGLLQETQYF. In nucleotides, the CDR3 is TGTGCCAGCAGTTTATATAGCGGTCTACTTCAAGAGACCCAGTACTTC. The rearrangement joins TRBV27 to TRBJ2-5, with D perhaps TRBD2 (6 bases). V was pared by 1 base and J by 2 bases, with 14 bases between. This CDR3 has 16 amino acids. The germline CDR1 and CDR2 sequences are MNHEY and SMNVEV (reference sequence).

A few counts support this clone. The V call is TRBV6-5, the J call TRBJ2-7, with 7 bases lining up with TRBD2. CDR1 MNHEY and CDR2 SVGAGI come from the germline V gene. The CDR3 extends over 15 amino acids. The V gene end was trimmed by 2 bases and the J gene end by 3 bases; junction bases not matched to a gene: 7. The CDR3 DNA follows: TGTGCCAGCAGTTACGGCGCGGGAGCCAACTACGAGCAGTACTTC. Translation gives CASSYGAGANYEQYF.

The chain employs TRBV10-3 and TRBJ2-2; TRBD1 matches 8 bases. V lost 8 bases to trimming and J lost 6 bases; unmatched junction nucleotides: 8. This CDR3 spans 14 amino acids. The germline V gene has CDR1 ENHRY and CDR2 SYGVKD. The CDR3 loop reads CAIVPGQGSGELFF. CDR3 sequence (DNA): TGTGCCATCGTACCCGGACAGGGATCCGGGGAGCTGTTTTTT.